The next 17 T cell receptor beta chains were all read from a single sample in a study of cytomegalovirus exposure and HLA in healthy donors. Use of 60 Vbeta and 13 Jbeta primers characterized the PCR. The protocol was immunoSEQ multiplex PCR, while the TCRdb copy is restricted to in-frame clones and leaves out a portion. Of some 84,000 clones listed, roughly 63% were seen once; the top ten hold 15%. Sequencing used PBMCs. Every receptor here comes from a woman in her forties in good health and CMV-seropositive.

This chain joins TRBV11-2 and TRBJ2-5; 13 bases are a match to TRBD2. Germline CDR1 is SGHAT and CDR2 is FQNNGV. V gave up 4 bases and J gave up 5 bases; unmatched junction bases: 4. There are 15 residues in the CDR3. This CDR3 is CASSSTSGRVETQYF. The DNA for the CDR3 is TGTGCCAGCAGCTCTACTAGCGGGAGGGTGGAGACCCAGTACTTC.

The chain employs TRBV28 and TRBJ2-5; 9 nucleotides align to TRBD1. CDR3 length: 15 residues. Germline V gives CDR1 MDHEN, CDR2 SYDVKM. Trimming removed 3 bases from V and 5 bases from J; junction bases left unmatched: 7. The CDR3 region is CASSFPGQGRETQYF. The CDR3 DNA follows: TGTGCCAGCAGTTTCCCGGGACAGGGTCGGGAGACCCAGTACTTC.

This clone appeared a single time. The chain recombines TRBV7-9 with TRBJ2-7; D is unclear. The CDR3 contains 12 residues. The V end was cut by 0 bases, the J end by 3 bases, with 3 bases between. Germline CDR1 and CDR2: SEHNR and FQNEAQ (reference sequence). The DNA of the CDR3 is TGTGCCAGCAGCTTAGCCCGCTACGAGCAGTACTTC. Its protein product is CASSLARYEQYF. The whole variable domain, remainder taken from reference TRBV7-9 and TRBJ2-7, is DTGVSQNPRHKITKRGQNVTFRCDPISEHNRLYWYRQTLGQGPEFLTYFQNEAQLEKSRLLSDRFSAERPKGSFSTLEIQRTEQGDSAMYLCASSLARYEQYFGPGTRLTVT.

V is TRBV7-2 and J is TRBJ2-2, with 7 bases lining up with TRBD1. This CDR3 has 15 amino acids. Germline V gene data show CDR1 as SGHTA and CDR2 as FQGNSA. The junction had 5 bases not matched to a gene; V was cut back by 5 bases and J by 2 bases. Written as DNA, the CDR3 is TGTGCCAGCAGCCCGACAGGGACCAACACCGGGGAGCTGTTTTTT. Protein: CASSPTGTNTGELFF.

This chain connects TRBV30 to TRBJ2-3; D remains unclear. Germline lookup yields CDR1 GTSNPN and CDR2 SVGIG (reference sequence). Trimming pared 4 bases from V and 4 bases from J, leaving 9 bases between. The CDR3 is 12 amino acids. As DNA, the CDR3 is TGTGCCTGGAAGTGGTTAGCAGATACGCAGTATTTT. Translated: CAWKWLADTQYF.

This chain uses TRBV6-4 with TRBJ1-1, with D perhaps matching TRBD1 (5 bases). CDR1 is MRHNA and CDR2 is SNTAGT in the germline V gene. The V end lost 6 bases, the J end lost 5 bases, and 16 bases lay between the germline ends. This CDR3 region has 14 residues. The CDR3: CASSSTGPRTEAFF. The CDR3 coding sequence is TGTGCCAGCAGCTCCACAGGTCCTAGGACTGAAGCTTTCTTT.

This chain uses TRBV10-2 with TRBJ2-7; 11 bases are shared with TRBD2. V lost 3 bases to trimming and J lost 3 bases; unmatched junction nucleotides: 4. The germline gives CDR1 WSHSY, CDR2 SAAADI. The CDR3 sequence is 15 residues long. The CDR3 DNA reads as TGCGCCAGCAGTGATTCCGGGACTAGCGGCTACGAGCAGTACTTC. Its protein product is CASSDSGTSGYEQYF.

CDR3 protein: CSARDRRSGNTIYF. As DNA, the CDR3 is TGCAGCGCCCGGGACAGGAGGTCTGGAAACACCATATATTTT. V is TRBV29-1 and J is TRBJ1-3; 8 nucleotides line up with TRBD1. The CDR3 length is 14 residues. With 7 bases clipped from V and 1 base from J, the junction kept 6 bases outside the gene matches. Germline lookup yields CDR1 SQVTM and CDR2 ANQGSEA.

The chain uses TRBV4-2 and TRBJ2-1; 11 bases align to TRBD2. Germline CDR1 LGHNA, CDR2 YNFKEQ. J lost 3 bases, V lost 1 base, and 8 bases had no gene match. CDR3 length: 18 amino acids. The CDR3 bases are TGTGCCAGCAGCCAAGTAGCGGGAGGGAGAGGGGGCTACAATGAGCAGTTCTTC. This encodes CASSQVAGGRGGYNEQFF.

The chain carries TRBV15 and TRBJ2-1, with 7 bases that match TRBD2. Germline V gene data show CDR1 as LNHNV and CDR2 as YYDKDF (reference sequence). Unmatched junction bases numbered 2, after V lost 0 bases and J lost 3 bases. There are 15 residues in the CDR3. This chain's CDR3 is CATSREREDYNEQFF. The CDR3 bases are TGTGCCACCAGCAGAGAACGGGAGGACTACAATGAGCAGTTCTTC. Together with reference TRBV15 and TRBJ2-1, the CDR3 gives the full variable domain: DAMVIQNPRYQVTQFGKPVTLSCSQTLNHNVMYWYQQKSSQAPKLLFHYYDKDFNNEADTPDNFQSRRPNTSFCFLDIRSPGLGDTAMYLCATSREREDYNEQFFGPGTRLTVL.

The chain links TRBV28 to TRBJ1-2, with a tentative D call TRBD1 (6 bases). Germline-derived CDR1 and CDR2 are MDHEN and SYDVKM. Trimming pared 2 bases from V and 4 bases from J, leaving 11 bases between. This CDR3 has 14 amino acids. CDR3 amino acids: CASSLMGAGYGYTF. CDR3 sequence (DNA): TGTGCCAGCAGTTTAATGGGGGCGGGCTATGGCTACACCTTC.

The chain uses TRBV28 and TRBJ1-1; weak D call: TRBD1 (5 bases). Germline CDR1 reads MDHEN; CDR2 reads SYDVKM. CDR3 size: 15 residues. The V and J ends lost 1 base and 4 bases respectively, with 13 bases between them. The CDR3 DNA follows: TGTGCCAGCAGTTTATATGACCAGGGAGGCACTGAAGCTTTCTTT. It specifies CASSLYDQGGTEAFF.

The chain carries TRBV14 and TRBJ2-3; 8 nucleotides align to TRBD2. V lost 4 bases to trimming and J lost 0 bases; unmatched junction nucleotides: 0. The CDR3 covers 14 residues. Germline CDR1 is SGHDN and CDR2 is FVKESK. This CDR3 is CASSPSGSTDTQYF. Here the CDR3 DNA reads TGTGCCAGCAGCCCTAGCGGGAGCACAGATACGCAGTATTTT.

This clone was found a few times. This chain connects TRBV18 to TRBJ1-6; D may be TRBD1 (5 bases). The ends were cut back, 4 bases at V and 7 bases at J, with 11 bases in the middle. Germline CDR1 is KGHSH and CDR2 is LQKENI. CDR3 length: 14 amino acids. The CDR3 DNA reads TGTGCCAGCTCACTATACCAGGGAAATTCACCCCTCCACTTT. This sequence encodes CASSLYQGNSPLHF.

This chain links TRBV28 with TRBJ1-5; 9 bases line up with TRBD1. The V gene end was trimmed by 1 base and the J gene end by 4 bases; junction bases not matched to a gene: 11. This CDR3 is built from 18 residues. Germline CDR1 is MDHEN and CDR2 is SYDVKM. The chain's CDR3 is CASSLSPTGGGYNQPQHF. The CDR3 bases are TGTGCCAGCAGTTTATCTCCGACAGGGGGAGGCTATAATCAGCCCCAGCATTTT.

This chain connects TRBV10-3 to TRBJ2-5; maybe TRBD2 (6 bases). V was pared by 2 bases and J by 1 base, with 11 bases between. Germline-derived CDR1 and CDR2 are ENHRY and SYGVKD. The CDR3 is 15 amino acids. The DNA of the CDR3 is TGTGCCATCAGTGAGCCTAGCGCCCGCCAAGAGACCCAGTACTTC. Translated: CAISEPSARQETQYF.

The chain is built from TRBV5-4 and TRBJ2-3; D is possibly TRBD1 (5 bases). The CDR3 is 13 residues long. Germline-derived CDR1 and CDR2 are SGHNT and YYREEE (reference sequence). V was pared by 0 bases and J by 4 bases, with 6 bases between. This chain's CDR3 is CASSLEGSDTQYF. CDR3 nucleotide sequence: TGTGCCAGCAGCTTGGAGGGGTCAGATACGCAGTATTTT.